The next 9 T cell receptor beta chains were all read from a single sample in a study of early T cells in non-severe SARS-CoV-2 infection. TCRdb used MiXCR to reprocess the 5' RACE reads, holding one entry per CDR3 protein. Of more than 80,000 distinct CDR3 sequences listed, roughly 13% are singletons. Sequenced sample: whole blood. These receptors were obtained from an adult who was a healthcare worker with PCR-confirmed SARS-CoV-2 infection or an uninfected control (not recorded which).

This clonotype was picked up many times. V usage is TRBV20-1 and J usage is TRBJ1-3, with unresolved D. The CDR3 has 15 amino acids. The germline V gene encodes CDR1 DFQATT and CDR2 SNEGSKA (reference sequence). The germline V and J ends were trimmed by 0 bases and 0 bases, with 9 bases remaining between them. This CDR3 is CSAREAVRSGNTIYF. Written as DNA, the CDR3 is TGCAGTGCTAGAGAGGCAGTCCGCTCTGGAAACACCATATATTTT.

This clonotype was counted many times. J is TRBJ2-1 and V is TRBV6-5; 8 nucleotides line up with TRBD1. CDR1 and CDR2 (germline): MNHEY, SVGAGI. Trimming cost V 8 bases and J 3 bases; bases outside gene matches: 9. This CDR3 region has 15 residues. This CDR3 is CASGKTGGFYNEQFF. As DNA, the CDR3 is TGTGCCAGCGGTAAAACAGGGGGGTTCTACAATGAGCAGTTCTTC.

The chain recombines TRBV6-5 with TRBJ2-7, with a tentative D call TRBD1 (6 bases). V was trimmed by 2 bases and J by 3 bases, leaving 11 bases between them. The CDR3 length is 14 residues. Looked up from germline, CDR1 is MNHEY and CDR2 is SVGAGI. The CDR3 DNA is TGTGCCAGCAGTTACCGCGGACAGAACTACGAGCAGTACTTC. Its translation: CASSYRGQNYEQYF.

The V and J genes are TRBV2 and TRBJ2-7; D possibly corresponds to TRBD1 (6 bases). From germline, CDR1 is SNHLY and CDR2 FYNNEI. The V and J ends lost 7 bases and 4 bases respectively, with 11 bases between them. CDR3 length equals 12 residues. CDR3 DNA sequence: TGTGCCAGCACCGGGACATCATACGAGCAGTACTTC. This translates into CASTGTSYEQYF.

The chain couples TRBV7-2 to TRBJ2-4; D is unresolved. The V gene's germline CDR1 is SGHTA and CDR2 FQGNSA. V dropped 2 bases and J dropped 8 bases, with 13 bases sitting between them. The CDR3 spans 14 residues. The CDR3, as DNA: TGTGCCAGCAGCTTACCTCCGACGGTATACATTCAGTACTTC. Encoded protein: CASSLPPTVYIQYF.

The CDR3 spells CASSDEGASGEGTDTQYF. The CDR3 bases are TGTGCCAGCAGCGATGAGGGAGCTAGCGGGGAAGGTACAGATACGCAGTATTTT. The chain combines TRBV5-6 with TRBJ2-3; 9 bases are shared with TRBD2. The germline gives CDR1 SGHDT, CDR2 YYEEEE. V lost 4 bases, J lost 3 bases, and 15 bases stayed unmatched. This CDR3 is 18 amino acids long. Supplemented by reference TRBV5-6 and TRBJ2-3, the full variable domain reads DAGVTQSPTHLIKTRGQQVTLRCSPKSGHDTVSWYQQALGQGPQFIFQYYEEEERQRGNFPDRFSGHQFPNYSSELNVNALLLGDSALYLCASSDEGASGEGTDTQYFGPGTRLTVL.

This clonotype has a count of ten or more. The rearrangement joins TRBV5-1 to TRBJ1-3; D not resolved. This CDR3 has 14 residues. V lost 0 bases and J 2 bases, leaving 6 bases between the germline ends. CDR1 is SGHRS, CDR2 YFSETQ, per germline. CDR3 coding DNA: TGCGCCAGCAGCTTGGACGCTACTGGAAACACCATATATTTT. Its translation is CASSLDATGNTIYF. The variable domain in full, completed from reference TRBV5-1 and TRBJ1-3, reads KAGVTQTPRYLIKTRGQQVTLSCSPISGHRSVSWYQQTPGQGLQFLFEYFSETQRNKGNFPGRFSGRQFSNSRSEMNVSTLELGDSALYLCASSLDATGNTIYFGEGSWLTVV.

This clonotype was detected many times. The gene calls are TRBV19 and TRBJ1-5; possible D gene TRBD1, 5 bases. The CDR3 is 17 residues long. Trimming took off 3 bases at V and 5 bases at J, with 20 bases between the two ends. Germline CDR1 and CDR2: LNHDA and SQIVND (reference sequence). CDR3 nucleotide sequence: TGTGCCAGTAGTATGTTAATGGGGGTGGCTCGCCATCAGCCCCAGCATTTT. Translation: CASSMLMGVARHQPQHF. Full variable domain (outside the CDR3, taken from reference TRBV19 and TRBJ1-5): DGGITQSPKYLFRKEGQNVTLSCEQNLNHDAMYWYRQDPGQGLRLIYYSQIVNDFQKGDIAEGYSVSREKKESFPLTVTSAQKNPTAFYLCASSMLMGVARHQPQHFGDGTRLSIL.

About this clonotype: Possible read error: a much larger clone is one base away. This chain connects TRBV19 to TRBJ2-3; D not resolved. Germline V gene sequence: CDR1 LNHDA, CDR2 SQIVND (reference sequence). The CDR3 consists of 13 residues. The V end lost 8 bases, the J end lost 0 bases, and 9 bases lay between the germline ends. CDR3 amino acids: CASGLTSTDTQYF. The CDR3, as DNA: TGTGCCAGTGGTCTGACTAGCACAGATACGCAGTATTTT.